This T cell receptor (beta chain) comes out of a study of CD8+CD57+ T cells in acquired aplastic anemia. As for the study in general: Recorded DNA amounts for sorted CD4+ and CD8+ cells had an average of about 3.5 ug.

CD8+CD57+ cell expansion had been shown by flow cytometry in patients chosen for sequencing. When blood sampling took place, the patients had received no therapy. General observations from the study: For CD8+ Simpson's diversity, patients and controls showed no significant difference. Patients and controls had in common 25 to 30 CD8+ CDR3 sequences.

This CDR3 region has 15 residues. The germline gives CDR1 SGHVS, CDR2 FQNEAQ. V lost 3 bases to trimming and J lost 3 bases, with 15 bases between them. A remark on this clonotype: Its antigen is still unknown.

Genomic DNA served as template for TCR beta VDJ and CDR3 profiling. TCRdb re-called the reads through MiXCR, storing one row per CDR3 protein. Among about 120,000 distinct CDR3 sequences listed, under 65% were seen once. This clonotype originated in a human donor with aplastic anemia. The chain has TRBV7-8 and TRBJ2-7; possible D gene TRBD1, 7 bases. Material: sorted CD4+, CD8+, or CD8+CD57+ T cells (not recorded which) from PBMCs. The CDR3: CASSFRRGRGYEQYF. The CDR3 region has the DNA TGTGCCAGCAGCTTCCGGAGGGGGCGCGGCTACGAGCAGTACTTC.